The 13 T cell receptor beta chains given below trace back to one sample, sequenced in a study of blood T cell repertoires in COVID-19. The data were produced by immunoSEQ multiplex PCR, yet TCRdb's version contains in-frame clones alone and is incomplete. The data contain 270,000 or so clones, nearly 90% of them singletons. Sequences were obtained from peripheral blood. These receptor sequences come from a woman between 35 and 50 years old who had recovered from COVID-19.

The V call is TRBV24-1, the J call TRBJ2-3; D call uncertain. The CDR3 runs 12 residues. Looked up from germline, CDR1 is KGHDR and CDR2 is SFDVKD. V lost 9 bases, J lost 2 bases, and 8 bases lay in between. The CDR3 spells CATSESTDTQYF. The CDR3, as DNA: TGTGCCACCTCGGAGTCCACAGATACGCAGTATTTT.

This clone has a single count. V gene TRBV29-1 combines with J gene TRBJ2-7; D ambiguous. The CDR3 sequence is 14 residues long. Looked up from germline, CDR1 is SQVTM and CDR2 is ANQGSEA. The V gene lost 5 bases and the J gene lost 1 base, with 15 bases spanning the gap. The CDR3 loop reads CSVRGGALSYEQYF. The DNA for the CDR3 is TGCAGCGTTCGTGGCGGAGCCTTGTCCTACGAGCAGTACTTC.

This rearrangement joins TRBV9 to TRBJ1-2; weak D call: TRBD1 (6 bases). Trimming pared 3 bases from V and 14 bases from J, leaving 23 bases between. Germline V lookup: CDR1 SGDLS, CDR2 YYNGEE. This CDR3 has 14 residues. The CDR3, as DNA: TGTGCCAGCAGCGCTCGGACGGGACATGTAGTTCTGACCTTC. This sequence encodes CASSARTGHVVLTF.

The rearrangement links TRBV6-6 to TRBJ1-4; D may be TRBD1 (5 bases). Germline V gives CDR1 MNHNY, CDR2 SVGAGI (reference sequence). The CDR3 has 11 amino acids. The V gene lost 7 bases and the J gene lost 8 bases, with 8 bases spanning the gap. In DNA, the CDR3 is TGTGCCAGCAACACAGGCGAAAAACTGTTTTTT. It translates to CASNTGEKLFF.

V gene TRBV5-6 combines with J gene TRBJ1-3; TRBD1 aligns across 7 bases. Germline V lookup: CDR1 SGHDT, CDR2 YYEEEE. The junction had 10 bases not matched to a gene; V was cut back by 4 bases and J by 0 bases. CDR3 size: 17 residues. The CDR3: CASSHPIDRVSGNTIYF. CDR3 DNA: TGTGCCAGCAGCCATCCTATAGACAGGGTCTCTGGAAACACCATATATTTT.

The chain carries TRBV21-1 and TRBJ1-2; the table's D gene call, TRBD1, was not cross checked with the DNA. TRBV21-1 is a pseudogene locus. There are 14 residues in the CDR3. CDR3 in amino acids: CASSTPPQVLGYTF. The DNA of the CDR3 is TGTGCCAGCAGCACCCCCCCCCAGGTACTTGGCTACACCTTC.

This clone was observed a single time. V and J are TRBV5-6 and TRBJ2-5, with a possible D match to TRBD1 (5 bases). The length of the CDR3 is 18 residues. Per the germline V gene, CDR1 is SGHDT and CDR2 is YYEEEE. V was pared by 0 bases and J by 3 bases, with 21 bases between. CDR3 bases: TGTGCCAGCAGCTTGGCCCAAGGGGTGGTAAACGTCGAAGAGACCCAGTACTTC. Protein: CASSLAQGVVNVEETQYF.

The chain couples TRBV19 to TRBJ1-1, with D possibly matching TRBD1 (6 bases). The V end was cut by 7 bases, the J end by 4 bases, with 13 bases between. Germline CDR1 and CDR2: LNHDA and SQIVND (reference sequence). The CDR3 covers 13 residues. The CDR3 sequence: CASKHSGATEAFF. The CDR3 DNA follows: TGTGCCAGTAAACATTCAGGGGCCACTGAAGCTTTCTTT.

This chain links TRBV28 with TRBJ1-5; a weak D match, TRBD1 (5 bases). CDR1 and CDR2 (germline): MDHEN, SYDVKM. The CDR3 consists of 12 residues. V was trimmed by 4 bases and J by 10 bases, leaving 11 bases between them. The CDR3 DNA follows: TGTGCCAGCAGTTCGACAGTTCAACCCCAGCATTTT. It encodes CASSSTVQPQHF.

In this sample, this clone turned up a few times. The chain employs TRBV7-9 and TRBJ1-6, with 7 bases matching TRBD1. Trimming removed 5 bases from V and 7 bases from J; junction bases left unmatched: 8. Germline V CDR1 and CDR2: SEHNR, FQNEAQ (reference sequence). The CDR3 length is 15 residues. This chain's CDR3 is CASSPSDRRNSPLHF. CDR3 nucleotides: TGTGCCAGCAGCCCTTCGGACAGGAGAAATTCACCCCTCCACTTT.

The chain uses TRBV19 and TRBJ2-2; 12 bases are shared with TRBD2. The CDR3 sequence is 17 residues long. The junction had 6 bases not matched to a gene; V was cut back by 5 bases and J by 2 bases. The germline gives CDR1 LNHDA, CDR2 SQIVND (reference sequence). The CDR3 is CASSARLAGVNTGELFF. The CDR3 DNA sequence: TGTGCCAGTAGTGCGAGACTAGCGGGAGTTAACACCGGGGAGCTGTTTTTT.

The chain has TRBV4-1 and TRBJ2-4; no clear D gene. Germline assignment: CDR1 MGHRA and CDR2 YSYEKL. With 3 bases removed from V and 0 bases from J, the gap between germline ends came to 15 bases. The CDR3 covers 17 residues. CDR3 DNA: TGCGCCAGCAGCCAGCCCCGGGTGGCCCTAGCCAAAAACATTCAGTACTTC. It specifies CASSQPRVALAKNIQYF.

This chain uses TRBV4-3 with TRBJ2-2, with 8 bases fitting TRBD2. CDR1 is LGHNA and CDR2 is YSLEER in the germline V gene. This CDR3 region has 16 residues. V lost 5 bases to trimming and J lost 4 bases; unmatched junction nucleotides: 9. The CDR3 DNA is TGCGCCAGCAGCGCCCCAGGAGCGGGAGTCACCGGGGAGCTGTTTTTT. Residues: CASSAPGAGVTGELFF.